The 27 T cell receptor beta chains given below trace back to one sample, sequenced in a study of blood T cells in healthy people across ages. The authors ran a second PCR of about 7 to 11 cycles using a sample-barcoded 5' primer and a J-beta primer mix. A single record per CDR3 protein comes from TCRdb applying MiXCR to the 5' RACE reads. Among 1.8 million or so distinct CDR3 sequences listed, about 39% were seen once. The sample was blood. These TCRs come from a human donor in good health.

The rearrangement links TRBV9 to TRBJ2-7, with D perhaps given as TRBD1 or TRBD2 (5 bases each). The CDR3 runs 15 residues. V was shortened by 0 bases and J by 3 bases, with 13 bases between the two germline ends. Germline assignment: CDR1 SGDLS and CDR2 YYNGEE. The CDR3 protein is CASSVGDRGYYEQYF. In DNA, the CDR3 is TGTGCCAGCAGCGTAGGGGACCGAGGCTACTACGAGCAGTACTTC.

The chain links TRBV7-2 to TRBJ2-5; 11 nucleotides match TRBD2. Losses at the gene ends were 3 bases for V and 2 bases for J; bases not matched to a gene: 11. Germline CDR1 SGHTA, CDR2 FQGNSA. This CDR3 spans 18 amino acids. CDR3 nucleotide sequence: TGTGCCAGCAGCTTGAGACTAGCGGGGATGGGGTCTCAAGAGACCCAGTACTTC. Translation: CASSLRLAGMGSQETQYF.

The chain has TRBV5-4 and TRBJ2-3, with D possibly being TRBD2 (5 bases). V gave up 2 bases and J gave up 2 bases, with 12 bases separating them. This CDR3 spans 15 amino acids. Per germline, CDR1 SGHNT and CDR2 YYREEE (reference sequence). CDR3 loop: CASSLEGLDTDTQYF. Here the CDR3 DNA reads TGTGCCAGCAGCTTAGAAGGACTGGACACAGATACGCAGTATTTT.

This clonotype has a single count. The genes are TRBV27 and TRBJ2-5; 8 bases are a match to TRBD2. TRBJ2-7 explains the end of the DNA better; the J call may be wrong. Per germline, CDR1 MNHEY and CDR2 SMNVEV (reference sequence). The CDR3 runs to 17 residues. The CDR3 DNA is TGTGCCAGCAGCCCTGGACTAGCTAGGTCTCACACCAACGAGCAGTACTTC. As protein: CASSPGLARSHTNEQYF.

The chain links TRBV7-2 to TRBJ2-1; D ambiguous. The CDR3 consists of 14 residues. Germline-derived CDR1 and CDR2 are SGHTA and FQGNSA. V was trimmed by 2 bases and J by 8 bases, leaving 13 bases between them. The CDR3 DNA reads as TGTGCCAGCAGCTTAATTCCCCAGGTGTATGAGCAGTTCTTC. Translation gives CASSLIPQVYEQFF.

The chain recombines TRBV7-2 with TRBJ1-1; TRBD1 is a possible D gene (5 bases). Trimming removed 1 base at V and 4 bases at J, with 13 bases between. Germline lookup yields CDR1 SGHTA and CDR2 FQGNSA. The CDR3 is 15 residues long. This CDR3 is CASSLVRGRGTEAFF. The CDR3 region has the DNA TGTGCCAGCAGCTTAGTTCGGGGGAGAGGCACTGAAGCTTTCTTT.

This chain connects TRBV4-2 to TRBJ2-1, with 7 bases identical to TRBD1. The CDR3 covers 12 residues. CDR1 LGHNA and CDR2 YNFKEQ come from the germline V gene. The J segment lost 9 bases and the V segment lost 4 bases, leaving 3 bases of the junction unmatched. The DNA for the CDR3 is TGTGCCAGCAGCCCGACAGGGATTGAGCAGTTCTTC. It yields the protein CASSPTGIEQFF.

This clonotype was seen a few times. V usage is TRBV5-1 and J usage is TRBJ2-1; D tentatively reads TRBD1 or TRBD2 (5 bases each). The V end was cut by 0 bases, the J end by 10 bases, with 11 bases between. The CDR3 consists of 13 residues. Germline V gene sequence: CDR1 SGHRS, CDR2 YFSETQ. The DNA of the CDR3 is TGCGCCAGCAGCTTGGCCCCCGAGGGGGAGCAGTTCTTC. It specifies CASSLAPEGEQFF.

The CDR3 spells CSARDRWDRGFNEQFF. CDR3 nucleotides: TGCAGTGCTAGAGATCGATGGGACAGGGGATTTAATGAGCAGTTCTTC. This chain links TRBV20-1 with TRBJ2-1; 10 positions agree with TRBD1. Germline V gene sequence: CDR1 DFQATT, CDR2 SNEGSKA (reference sequence). J lost 7 bases, V lost 0 bases, and 9 bases had no gene match. This CDR3 has 16 residues.

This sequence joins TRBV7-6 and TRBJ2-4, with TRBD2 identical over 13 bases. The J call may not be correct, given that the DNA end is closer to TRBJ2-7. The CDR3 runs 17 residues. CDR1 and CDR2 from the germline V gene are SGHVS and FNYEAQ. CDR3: CASSLAVGLAGTDEQYF. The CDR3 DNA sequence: TGTGCCAGCAGCTTAGCTGTGGGACTAGCGGGGACGGACGAGCAGTACTTC.

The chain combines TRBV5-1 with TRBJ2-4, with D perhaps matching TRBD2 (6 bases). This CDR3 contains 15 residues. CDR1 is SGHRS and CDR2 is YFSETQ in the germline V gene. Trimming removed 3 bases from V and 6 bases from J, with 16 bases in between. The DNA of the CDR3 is TGCGCCAGCAGCTCGTCCGGGACGGAGGGAAACATTCAGTACTTC. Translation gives CASSSSGTEGNIQYF.

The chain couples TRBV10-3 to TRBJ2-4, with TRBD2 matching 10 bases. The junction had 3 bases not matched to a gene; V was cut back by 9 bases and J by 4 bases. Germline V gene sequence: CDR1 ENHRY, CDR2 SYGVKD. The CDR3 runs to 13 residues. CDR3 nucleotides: TGTGCCATAGCGGGGGGGGCGAAAAACATTCAGTACTTC. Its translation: CAIAGGAKNIQYF.

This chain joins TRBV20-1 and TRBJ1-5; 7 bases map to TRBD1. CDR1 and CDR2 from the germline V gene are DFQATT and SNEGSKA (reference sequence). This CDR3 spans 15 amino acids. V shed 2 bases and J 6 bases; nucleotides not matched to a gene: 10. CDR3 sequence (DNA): TGCAGTGCTAGATCCCGACTTCCAGGGGGTCAGCCCCAGCATTTT. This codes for CSARSRLPGGQPQHF.

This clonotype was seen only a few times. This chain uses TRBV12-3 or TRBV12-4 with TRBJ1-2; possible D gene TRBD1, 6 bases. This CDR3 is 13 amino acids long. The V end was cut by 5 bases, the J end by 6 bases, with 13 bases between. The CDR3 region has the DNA TGTGCCAGCAGTCCTACAGGGCGCAATGGCTACACCTTC. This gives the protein CASSPTGRNGYTF.

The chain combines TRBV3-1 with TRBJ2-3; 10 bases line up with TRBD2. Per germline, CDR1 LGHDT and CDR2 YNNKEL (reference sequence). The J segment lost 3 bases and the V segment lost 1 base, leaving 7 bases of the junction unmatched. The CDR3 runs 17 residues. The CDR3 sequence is CASSQASPGLATDTQYF. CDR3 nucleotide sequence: TGTGCCAGCAGCCAAGCCTCGCCGGGACTAGCGACAGATACGCAGTATTTT.

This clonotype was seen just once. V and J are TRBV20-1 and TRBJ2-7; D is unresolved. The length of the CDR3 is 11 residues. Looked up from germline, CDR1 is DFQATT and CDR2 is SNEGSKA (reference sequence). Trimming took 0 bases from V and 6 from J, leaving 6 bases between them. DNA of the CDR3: TGCAGTGCTAGAGATGTCCGCGAGCAGTACTTC. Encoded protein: CSARDVREQYF.

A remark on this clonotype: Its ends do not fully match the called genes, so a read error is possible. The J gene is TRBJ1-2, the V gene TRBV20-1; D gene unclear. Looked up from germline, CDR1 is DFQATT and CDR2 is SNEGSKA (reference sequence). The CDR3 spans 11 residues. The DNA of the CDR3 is TGCAGTGCTAGTACTAAATATGGCTACACCTTC. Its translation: CSASTKYGYTF.

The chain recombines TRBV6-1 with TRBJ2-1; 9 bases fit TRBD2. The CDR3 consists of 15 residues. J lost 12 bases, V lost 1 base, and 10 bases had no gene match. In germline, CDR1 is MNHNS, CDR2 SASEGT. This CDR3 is CASSEVRGGRKWQFF. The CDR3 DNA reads TGTGCCAGCAGTGAAGTGCGGGGGGGACGAAAGTGGCAGTTCTTC.

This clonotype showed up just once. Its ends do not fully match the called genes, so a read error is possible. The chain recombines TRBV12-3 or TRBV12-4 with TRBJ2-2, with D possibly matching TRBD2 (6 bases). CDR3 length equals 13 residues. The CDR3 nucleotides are TGTGCCAGCAGGACAGCGAACACCGGGGGGCTGTTTTTT. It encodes CASRTANTGGLFF.

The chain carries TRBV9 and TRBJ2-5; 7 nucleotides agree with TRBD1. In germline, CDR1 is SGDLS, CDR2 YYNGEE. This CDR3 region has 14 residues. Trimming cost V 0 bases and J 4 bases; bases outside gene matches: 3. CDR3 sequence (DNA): TGTGCCAGCAGCGTAGTCGCAGGGGGAGAGACCCAGTACTTC. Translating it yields CASSVVAGGETQYF.

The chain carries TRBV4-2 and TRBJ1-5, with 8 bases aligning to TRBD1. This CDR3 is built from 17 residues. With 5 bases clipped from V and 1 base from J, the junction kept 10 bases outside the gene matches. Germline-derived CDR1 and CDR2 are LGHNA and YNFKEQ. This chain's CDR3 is CASSVTIGQGSNQPQHF. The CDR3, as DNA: TGTGCCAGCAGCGTTACGATAGGACAGGGAAGCAATCAGCCCCAGCATTTT.

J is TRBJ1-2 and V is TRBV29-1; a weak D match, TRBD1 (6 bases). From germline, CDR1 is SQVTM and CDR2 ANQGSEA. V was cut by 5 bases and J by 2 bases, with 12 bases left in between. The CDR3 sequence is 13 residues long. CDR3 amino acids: CSVQTDRNYGYTF. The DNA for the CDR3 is TGCAGCGTTCAGACGGACAGAAACTATGGCTACACCTTC.

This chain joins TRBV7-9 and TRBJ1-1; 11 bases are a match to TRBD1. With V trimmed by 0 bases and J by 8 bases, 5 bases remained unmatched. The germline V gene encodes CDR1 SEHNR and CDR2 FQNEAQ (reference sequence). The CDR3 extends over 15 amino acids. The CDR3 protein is CASSLAGTGGEEAFF. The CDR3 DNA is TGTGCCAGCAGCTTAGCCGGGACAGGGGGGGAGGAAGCTTTCTTT.

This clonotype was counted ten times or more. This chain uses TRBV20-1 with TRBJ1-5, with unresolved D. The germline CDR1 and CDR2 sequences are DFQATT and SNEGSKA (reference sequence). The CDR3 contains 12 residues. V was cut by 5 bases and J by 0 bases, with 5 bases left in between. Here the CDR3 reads CSASYSNQPQHF. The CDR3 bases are TGCAGTGCTTCATATAGCAATCAGCCCCAGCATTTT.

Written as DNA, the CDR3 is TGCGCCAGCAGCTTGGAGGCAGGACCCTATGGCTACACCTTC. Protein: CASSLEAGPYGYTF. The V gene is TRBV5-1, the J gene TRBJ1-2, with D unresolved. The germline V gene has CDR1 SGHRS and CDR2 YFSETQ. The CDR3 contains 14 residues. Trimming took 0 bases from V and 4 from J, leaving 10 bases between them.

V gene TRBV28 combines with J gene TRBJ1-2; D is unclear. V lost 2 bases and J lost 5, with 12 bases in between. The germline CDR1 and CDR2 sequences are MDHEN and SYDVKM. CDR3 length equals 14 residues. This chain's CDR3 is CASSLGEGLYGYTF. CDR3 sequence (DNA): TGTGCCAGCAGTTTAGGAGAAGGGCTGTATGGCTACACCTTC.

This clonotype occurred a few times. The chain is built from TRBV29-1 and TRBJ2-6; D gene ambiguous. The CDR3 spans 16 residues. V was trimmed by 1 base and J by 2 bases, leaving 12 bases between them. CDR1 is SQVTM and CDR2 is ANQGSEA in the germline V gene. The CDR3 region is CSVEVSPGAGANVLTF. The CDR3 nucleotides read TGCAGCGTTGAAGTATCTCCAGGAGCTGGGGCCAACGTCCTGACTTTC.